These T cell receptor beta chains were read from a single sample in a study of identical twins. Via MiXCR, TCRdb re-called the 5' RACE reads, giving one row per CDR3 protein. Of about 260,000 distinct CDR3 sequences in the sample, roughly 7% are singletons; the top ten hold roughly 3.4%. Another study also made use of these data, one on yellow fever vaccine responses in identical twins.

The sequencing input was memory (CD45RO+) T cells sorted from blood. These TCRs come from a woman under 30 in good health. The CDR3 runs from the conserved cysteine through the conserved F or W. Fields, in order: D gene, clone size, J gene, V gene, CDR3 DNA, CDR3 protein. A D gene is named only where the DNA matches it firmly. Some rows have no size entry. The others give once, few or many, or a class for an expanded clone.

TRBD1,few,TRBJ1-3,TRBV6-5,TGTGCCAGCAGTTCAGGACAGGGAGGAAACACCATATATTTT,CASSSGQGGNTIYF
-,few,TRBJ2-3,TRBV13,TGTGCCAGCAGCCCCCGGAGTGAGAGGTACTCAGATACGCAGTATTTT,CASSPRSERYSDTQYF
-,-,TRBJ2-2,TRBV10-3,TGTGCCATCAGCCTAAATAGCGGTCCGACCGGGGAGCTGTTTTTT,CAISLNSGPTGELFF
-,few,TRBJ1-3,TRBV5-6,TGTGCCAGCTGCAGGACAGCGGATCCTGGAAACACCATATATTTT,CASCRTADPGNTIYF
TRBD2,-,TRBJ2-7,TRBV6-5,TGTGCCAGCAGTTACTCGACTAGCGGGAGAGCGTACGAGCAGTACTTC,CASSYSTSGRAYEQYF
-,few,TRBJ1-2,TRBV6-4,TGTGCCAGCAGTGACTCGGCACCCTCTAACTATGGCTACACCTTC,CASSDSAPSNYGYTF
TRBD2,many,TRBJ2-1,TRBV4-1,TGCGCCAGCAGCCAGAGGCTAGCGGGAGGTCCCTCCTACAATGAGCAGTTCTTC,CASSQRLAGGPSYNEQFF
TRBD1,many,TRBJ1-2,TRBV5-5,TGTGCCAGCAGCTTGGGACAGGGGGCGGCGTACTATGGCTACACCTTC,CASSLGQGAAYYGYTF
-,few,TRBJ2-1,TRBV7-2,TGTGCCAGCAGCTTAGTTTCTGCAGGTCGCCTTGGCAATGAGCAGTTCTTC,CASSLVSAGRLGNEQFF
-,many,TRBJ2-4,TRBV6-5,TGTGCCAGCAGTTACTGGAGTGGCCAGGAAAACATTCAGTACTTC,CASSYWSGQENIQYF
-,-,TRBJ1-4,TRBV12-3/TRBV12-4,TGTGCCAGCAGTCCCCATAAAAAGAATGAAAAACTGTTTTTT,CASSPHKKNEKLFF
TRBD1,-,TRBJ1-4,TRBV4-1,TGCGCCAGCAGCCAAGCCGGGACAGTTAATGAAAAACTGTTTTTT,CASSQAGTVNEKLFF
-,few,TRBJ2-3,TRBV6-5,TGTGCCAGCAGGCCGGGGCCCAATACGCAGTATTTT,CASRPGPNTQYF
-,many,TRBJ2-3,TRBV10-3,TGTGCCATCGGGGTGGATTCCTCCGCCACAGATACGCAGTATTTT,CAIGVDSSATDTQYF
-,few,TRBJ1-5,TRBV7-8,TGTGCCAGCAGCTGGGCGGGGGGCGGTCAGCCCCAGCATTTT,CASSWAGGGQPQHF
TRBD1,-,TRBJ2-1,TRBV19,TGTGCCAGTAGGGACAGGGGGAGCTACAATGAGCAGTTCTTC,CASRDRGSYNEQFF
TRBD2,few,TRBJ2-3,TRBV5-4,TGTGCCAGCAGCTTGCAGGGACTAGCGGGAGATCCACCCACAGATACGCAGTATTTT,CASSLQGLAGDPPTDTQYF